This TCR beta chain was recovered during a study of cytomegalovirus exposure and HLA in healthy donors. The primer mix had 60 Vbeta and 13 Jbeta primers. Produced via immunoSEQ multiplex PCR; TCRdb's table is partial and in-frame only. The data show roughly 110,000 clones, 82% seen once. Germline V lookup: CDR1 SGHNT, CDR2 YYREEE (reference sequence). V lost 0 bases and J 1 base, leaving 7 bases between the germline ends. CDR3 length: 15 amino acids. This chain joins TRBV5-4 and TRBJ2-2, with unresolved D. Sample: PBMCs. This TCR was recovered from a man aged 50-59 years in good health and CMV-seronegative. The CDR3 region has the DNA TGTGCCAGCAGCTTGGGAAGACTGAACACCGGGGAGCTGTTTTTT. Its protein is CASSLGRLNTGELFF.